The source of this T cell receptor (beta chain) is a study of blood T cell repertoires in COVID-19. Measured with immunoSEQ multiplex PCR; TCRdb has only the in-frame clones, and not every one. The table includes tens of thousands of clones, over 65% detected once. This CDR3 is built from 14 residues. CDR1 KGHSH and CDR2 LQKENI come from the germline V gene. The ends were cut back, 3 bases at V and 0 bases at J, with 8 bases in the middle. The sequenced sample consisted of peripheral blood. The source is a human donor in a cohort sampled during active COVID-19. V and J are TRBV18 and TRBJ1-1, with D perhaps matching TRBD1 (6 bases). The CDR3 spells CASSPRGMNTEAFF. The CDR3 nucleotides are TGTGCCAGCTCACCGAGGGGGATGAACACTGAAGCTTTCTTT. The complete variable domain, with remaining parts taken from reference TRBV18 and TRBJ1-1, reads NAGVMQNPRHLVRRRGQEARLRCSPMKGHSHVYWYRQLPEEGLKFMVYLQKENIIDESGMPKERFSAEFPKEGPSILRIQQVVRGDSAAYFCASSPRGMNTEAFFGQGTRLTVV.